This T cell receptor (beta chain) was sequenced in a study of blood T cells in healthy people across ages. Study conclusions and caveats: A strong correlation was seen between TCR beta diversity and naive T cell percentage.

The CDR3 is made up of 14 amino acids. Germline CDR1 reads MNHNY; CDR2 reads SVGAGI (reference sequence). The second PCR ran roughly 6 to 12 cycles with a sample-barcoded 5' primer and J-beta primers. TCRdb used MiXCR to reprocess the 5' RACE reads, holding one entry per CDR3 protein. Among hundreds of thousands of distinct CDR3 sequences listed, approximately 21% were seen once. Turning to this clonotype: Its antigen is undetermined.

V usage is TRBV6-6 and J usage is TRBJ2-5; no firm D call. TRBJ2-7 explains the end of the DNA better; the J call may be wrong. Input material: blood. The clonotype comes from a man between 65 and 85 years old in good health. The CDR3 DNA follows: TGTGCCAGCAGTTCCCCGAGGATCCCCTACGAGCAGTACTTC. Translation gives CASSSPRIPYEQYF.